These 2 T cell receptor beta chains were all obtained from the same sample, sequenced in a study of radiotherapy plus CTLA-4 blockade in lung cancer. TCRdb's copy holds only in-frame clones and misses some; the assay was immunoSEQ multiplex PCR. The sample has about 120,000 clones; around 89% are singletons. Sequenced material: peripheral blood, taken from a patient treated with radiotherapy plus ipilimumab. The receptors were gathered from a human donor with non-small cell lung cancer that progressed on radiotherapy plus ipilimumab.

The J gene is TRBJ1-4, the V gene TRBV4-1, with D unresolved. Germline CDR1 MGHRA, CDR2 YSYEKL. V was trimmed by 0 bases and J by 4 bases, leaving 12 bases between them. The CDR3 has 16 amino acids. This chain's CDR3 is CASSQETYQLNEKLFF. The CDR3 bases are TGCGCCAGCAGCCAAGAAACGTACCAGCTTAATGAAAAACTGTTTTTT.

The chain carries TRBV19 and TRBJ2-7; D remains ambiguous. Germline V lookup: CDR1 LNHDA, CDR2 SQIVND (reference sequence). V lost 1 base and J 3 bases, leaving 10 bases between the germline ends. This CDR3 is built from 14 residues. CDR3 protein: CASSIGPGRYEQYF. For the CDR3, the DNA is TGTGCCAGTAGTATAGGCCCAGGTCGCTACGAGCAGTACTTC.